This T cell receptor (beta chain) is drawn from a study of blood T cells in healthy people across ages. Overall study findings and caveats: Observed TCR beta diversity per million T cells went down as age went up. This fall followed a roughly linear course with age.

A sample-barcoded 5' primer and a J-beta primer mix were used in a second PCR of roughly 7 to 11 cycles. In TCRdb, the 5' RACE reads were re-called with MiXCR into one record per CDR3 protein. The table has approximately 760,000 distinct CDR3 sequences, 20% to 25% seen once. This clonotype was recorded a few times. The antigen is undetermined. These same data were also listed under a study on T cells of mothers and their children.

The sequencing sample was made of blood. The sequence was obtained from a boy aged 5-17 years in good health.

The CDR3 region has the DNA TGCGCCAGCACCCGGACTCAAGAGACCCAGTACTTC. This translates into CASTRTQETQYF. V and J are TRBV5-1 and TRBJ2-5; weak D call: TRBD2 (5 bases). V was trimmed by 6 bases and J by 2 bases, leaving 8 bases between them. The CDR3 runs to 12 residues. Germline V gene sequence: CDR1 SGHRS, CDR2 YFSETQ. Full variable domain (rest looked up from reference TRBV5-1 and TRBJ2-5): KAGVTQTPRYLIKTRGQQVTLSCSPISGHRSVSWYQQTPGQGLQFLFEYFSETQRNKGNFPGRFSGRQFSNSRSEMNVSTLELGDSALYLCASTRTQETQYFGPGTRLLVL.